One and the same sample provided the 19 T cell receptor beta chains below, sequenced in a study of blood T cell repertoires in COVID-19. The method was immunoSEQ multiplex PCR; TCRdb's version includes in-frame clones alone and lacks a portion of them. The repertoire holds some 350,000 clones, with approximately 86% as singletons. Sequencing was done on a sample of peripheral blood. The receptors originated from a human donor in a cohort sampled during active COVID-19.

This chain links TRBV4-1 with TRBJ1-2, with 9 bases aligning to TRBD1. Per germline, CDR1 MGHRA and CDR2 YSYEKL. There are 16 residues in the CDR3. The trim removed 4 bases at V and 2 bases at J, leaving 8 bases unmatched. In DNA form, the CDR3 reads TGCGCCAGCAGCCTCTCCCCGGGGACAGGGAACTATGGCTACACCTTC. Translated, it gives CASSLSPGTGNYGYTF.

V usage is TRBV5-1 and J usage is TRBJ2-6; possibly TRBD2 for D (5 bases). V lost 2 bases, J lost 0 bases, and 6 bases lay in between. Germline-derived CDR1 and CDR2 are SGHRS and YFSETQ. The length of the CDR3 is 15 residues. The DNA for the CDR3 is TGCGCCAGCAGCTTAGACTACTCTGGGGCCAACGTCCTGACTTTC. Translated, it gives CASSLDYSGANVLTF.

With respect to this clone: One end of the junction fails to match germline, which may point to a read error. The genes are TRBV6-6 and TRBJ2-7; 9 bases are a match to TRBD1. This CDR3 spans 15 amino acids. Germline loops: CDR1 MNHNY, CDR2 SVGAGI (reference sequence). CDR3 DNA sequence: TGTGCCAGCAGCTACTTACAGGGGGCTATCTACGAGCAGTACTTC. It is translated as CASSYLQGAIYEQYF.

The rearrangement links TRBV6-1 to TRBJ2-7; D call uncertain. Trimming took off 2 bases at V and 6 bases at J, with 17 bases between the two ends. Germline assignment: CDR1 MNHNS and CDR2 SASEGT. CDR3 length: 15 amino acids. DNA of the CDR3: TGTGCCAGCAGTGAAAGATTTATAAGACTTCCCGAGCAGTACTTC. This translates into CASSERFIRLPEQYF.

V usage is TRBV7-9 and J usage is TRBJ2-7; D might be TRBD1 (6 bases). The germline gives CDR1 SEHNR, CDR2 FQNEAQ (reference sequence). The CDR3 totals 13 residues. Deletions cut 5 bases from V and 12 bases from J, with 20 bases between. The CDR3 DNA sequence: TGTGCCAGCAGCACCGGCACACCCCTGACAGGGTACTTC. Translating it yields CASSTGTPLTGYF.

V usage is TRBV19 and J usage is TRBJ1-2, with D possibly matching TRBD1 (6 bases). The CDR3 sequence is 15 residues long. V lost 5 bases, J lost 4 bases, and 17 bases lay in between. Germline CDR1 is LNHDA and CDR2 is SQIVND (reference sequence). The CDR3 sequence is CASSATGSAFYGYTF. The CDR3 DNA reads TGTGCCAGTAGTGCTACAGGGTCGGCATTCTATGGCTACACCTTC.

CDR3 loop: CASGGMNNEQFF. Written as DNA, the CDR3 is TGTGCCAGCGGGGGGATGAACAATGAGCAGTTCTTC. The chain links TRBV19 to TRBJ2-1; TRBD2 agrees at 7 bases. V trimming: 9 bases; J trimming: 5 bases; junction bases outside the gene matches: 4. This CDR3 spans 12 amino acids. Germline assignment: CDR1 LNHDA and CDR2 SQIVND (reference sequence). Full variable domain (outside the CDR3, taken from reference TRBV19 and TRBJ2-1): DGGITQSPKYLFRKEGQNVTLSCEQNLNHDAMYWYRQDPGQGLRLIYYSQIVNDFQKGDIAEGYSVSREKKESFPLTVTSAQKNPTAFYLCASGGMNNEQFFGPGTRLTVL.

The J gene is TRBJ2-3, the V gene TRBV2; possibly TRBD1 for D (6 bases). The V and J ends lost 6 bases and 14 bases respectively, with 21 bases between them. The CDR3 length is 13 residues. The germline V gene has CDR1 SNHLY and CDR2 FYNNEI. CDR3 region: CASRALGQPNPYF. The CDR3 DNA is TGTGCCAGCAGGGCTTTGGGACAACCGAATCCGTATTTT.

The rearrangement joins TRBV5-4 to TRBJ2-3; possible D gene TRBD1, 6 bases. CDR3 size: 15 residues. V was cut by 2 bases and J by 0 bases, with 10 bases left in between. Germline V gene sequence: CDR1 SGHNT, CDR2 YYREEE (reference sequence). For the CDR3, the DNA is TGTGCCAGCAGCTTCAGGGGCCTTAGCACAGATACGCAGTATTTT. Protein product: CASSFRGLSTDTQYF.

The chain recombines TRBV27 with TRBJ1-6, with D unresolved. Germline CDR1 reads MNHEY; CDR2 reads SMNVEV (reference sequence). The CDR3 contains 16 residues. Trimming stripped 5 bases from V and 0 bases from J, with 11 bases between. CDR3: CASSSFGDSYNSPLHF. DNA of the CDR3: TGTGCCAGCAGTAGTTTCGGGGACTCCTATAATTCACCCCTCCACTTT.

This clone was observed a single time. The chain joins TRBV6-5 to TRBJ2-1, with 9 bases identical to TRBD1. Germline values: CDR1 MNHEY, CDR2 SVGAGI. This CDR3 spans 15 amino acids. V dropped 6 bases and J dropped 3; count of bases not matched to a gene: 6. The CDR3 DNA reads TGTGCCAGCAGGGGACAGGGACCCCTCTACAATGAGCAGTTCTTC. It encodes CASRGQGPLYNEQFF.

The J gene is TRBJ2-7, the V gene TRBV7-2; TRBD2 matches 10 bases. After removal of 6 bases from V and 6 bases from J, the junction contained 17 bases not matched to a gene. The germline V gene encodes CDR1 SGHTA and CDR2 FQGNSA. The CDR3 sequence is 17 residues long. CDR3 sequence (DNA): TGTGCCAGCAGTCTTGCTAGACTAGCGGGCTATCCCTCCGAGCAGTACTTC. It encodes CASSLARLAGYPSEQYF.

This clone was observed a few times. The genes are TRBV2 and TRBJ2-1, with 7 bases identical to TRBD2. The CDR3 sequence is 13 residues long. The ends lost 8 bases at V and 5 bases at J; junction bases unmatched: 6. The germline V gene has CDR1 SNHLY and CDR2 FYNNEI. CDR3 sequence (DNA): TGTGCCAGCGCCACTAGCGAAGACAATGAGCAGTTCTTC. Translation gives CASATSEDNEQFF.

The V call is TRBV19, the J call TRBJ2-1; maybe TRBD1 (6 bases). The CDR3 has 14 residues. CDR1 and CDR2 from the germline V gene are LNHDA and SQIVND (reference sequence). V lost 3 bases and J 5 bases, leaving 11 bases between the germline ends. CDR3 sequence (DNA): TGTGCCAGTAGTATTCGACAGGTTCACAATGAGCAGTTCTTC. Its translation is CASSIRQVHNEQFF.

The sample holds a few counts of this clone. The rearrangement links TRBV5-4 to TRBJ2-7; D perhaps matches TRBD1 (6 bases). Germline CDR1 is SGHNT and CDR2 is YYREEE (reference sequence). This CDR3 has 13 amino acids. The ends were cut back, 0 bases at V and 9 bases at J, with 13 bases in the middle. CDR3 coding DNA: TGTGCCAGCAGCTTGGATTGGCAGGGGCGGCAGTACTTC. Amino acids: CASSLDWQGRQYF.

The V gene is TRBV5-5, the J gene TRBJ2-2, with TRBD1 as a possible D gene (6 bases). V lost 6 bases, J lost 0 bases, and 15 bases lay in between. Per germline, CDR1 SGHKS and CDR2 YYEKEE (reference sequence). This CDR3 has 16 residues. This chain's CDR3 is CASTGTGKPNTGELFF. Here the CDR3 DNA reads TGTGCCAGCACCGGAACAGGGAAGCCGAACACCGGGGAGCTGTTTTTT.

In this sample, this clone turned up many times. The V call is TRBV7-8, the J call TRBJ1-2; a possible D gene is TRBD1 (6 bases). The CDR3 extends over 17 amino acids. Trimming removed 1 base at V and 1 base at J, with 16 bases between. Germline CDR1 SGHVS, CDR2 FQNEAQ. Here the CDR3 reads CASSLVILDSLNYGYTF. The CDR3 DNA is TGTGCCAGCAGCTTAGTAATCTTGGACAGCCTTAACTATGGCTACACCTTC.

V gene TRBV19 combines with J gene TRBJ1-5; 7 bases agree with TRBD1. The CDR3 totals 15 residues. V was clipped by 6 bases and J by 2 bases; unmatched bases: 7. Looked up from germline, CDR1 is LNHDA and CDR2 is SQIVND (reference sequence). The CDR3 region has the DNA TGTGCCAGTAGCCTCGACAGGGAAGGCAATCAGCCCCAGCATTTT. Protein sequence: CASSLDREGNQPQHF.

The rearrangement joins TRBV6-5 to TRBJ2-1; 9 bases agree with TRBD1. After removal of 0 bases from V and 10 bases from J, the junction contained 4 bases not matched to a gene. Germline-derived CDR1 and CDR2 are MNHEY and SVGAGI. This CDR3 contains 14 residues. This chain's CDR3 is CASSYSGQGLEQFF. The CDR3 DNA reads as TGTGCCAGCAGTTACTCGGGACAGGGTTTGGAGCAGTTCTTC.